The entry below describes one T cell receptor beta chain. What it binds is unknown. This sample was taken from a study of siplizumab effects on memory and regulatory T cells. General observations from the study: Naive T cells appeared more diverse than memory cells and seemed to be major alloresponse contributors.

The germline V gene has CDR1 LGHNA and CDR2 YNFKEQ. V was pared by 4 bases and J by 5 bases, with 20 bases between. This CDR3 is 16 amino acids long. Assays covered roughly 100,000 TCR templates per sample. Method: immunoSEQ multiplex PCR; TCRdb's copy keeps in-frame clones and lacks some. The profile shows 98,000 or so clones, nearly 95% of them singletons. The specimen sequenced was Tregs sorted from blood. The rearrangement links TRBV4-2 to TRBJ2-5, with D possibly being TRBD2 (6 bases). The origin of this receptor is a human donor in good health. The CDR3 nucleotides are TGTGCCAGCAGCCGCCGACCTGGGGGGAGCTGGGAGACCCAGTACTTC. It specifies CASSRRPGGSWETQYF.